These 18 T cell receptor beta chains originate from one sample sequenced in a study of T cell responses to AZD1222 COVID-19 vaccine. Libraries were prepared by immunoSEQ multiplex PCR; TCRdb keeps only in-frame clonotypes and omits some of them. There are under 200,000 clones in the sample; more than 85% occur only once, and approximately 4% lies in the top ten. The sequencing here drew on peripheral blood, taken on day 0 of AZD1222 vaccination. All receptors come from an adult in good health.

The chain uses TRBV7-9 and TRBJ1-6; D unclear. The CDR3 runs to 17 residues. Germline values: CDR1 SEHNR, CDR2 FQNEAQ (reference sequence). V shed 4 bases and J shed 6 bases, with 19 bases lying between them. CDR3 protein: CASSSQLPSGFNSPLHF. In DNA form, the CDR3 reads TGTGCCAGCAGCTCACAGCTCCCGTCGGGTTTTAATTCACCCCTCCACTTT.

This clone is a singleton in its sample. The chain joins TRBV12-3 or TRBV12-4 to TRBJ1-1, with a weak D call TRBD1 (5 bases). V was trimmed by 7 bases and J by 3 bases, leaving 12 bases between them. The CDR3 totals 13 residues. The CDR3 DNA reads as TGTGCCAGCAACTTAGGGGACTACACTGAAGCTTTCTTT. It encodes CASNLGDYTEAFF.

This clone has a handful of counts. The chain employs TRBV15 and TRBJ2-5, with TRBD2 identical over 10 bases. V gave up 8 bases and J gave up 3 bases; unmatched junction bases: 6. The CDR3 is 14 amino acids. Looked up from germline, CDR1 is LNHNV and CDR2 is YYDKDF (reference sequence). The CDR3 reads CATAGLALKETQYF. The CDR3 DNA follows: TGTGCCACCGCGGGACTAGCGCTTAAAGAGACCCAGTACTTC.

The J gene is TRBJ2-6, the V gene TRBV18, with unresolved D. The germline V gene has CDR1 KGHSH and CDR2 LQKENI. The CDR3 is made up of 16 amino acids. The V and J ends lost 3 bases and 0 bases respectively, with 9 bases between them. The CDR3 nucleotides are TGTGCCAGCTCACCTCAGGCACTCTCTGGGGCCAACGTCCTGACTTTC. Translated: CASSPQALSGANVLTF.

The CDR3 protein is CASSLFGHLDEQYF. The DNA of the CDR3 is TGCGCCAGCAGCTTGTTCGGGCATCTCGACGAGCAGTACTTC. The rearrangement links TRBV5-1 to TRBJ2-7; D is unclear. The CDR3 totals 14 residues. The germline CDR1 and CDR2 sequences are SGHRS and YFSETQ. Trimming shortened V by 1 base and J by 5 bases, and 13 bases separated the two germline ends.

The CDR3 nucleotides are TGTGCCAGCAGCCATCGAGGTCCGGCCTACGAGCAGTACTTC. Protein sequence: CASSHRGPAYEQYF. The chain carries TRBV3-1 (or the pseudogene TRBV3-2) and TRBJ2-7; D remains ambiguous. Germline CDR1 is LGHDT and CDR2 is YNNKEL (reference sequence). The CDR3 runs 14 residues. V gave up 3 bases and J gave up 2 bases, with 11 bases separating them.

The chain uses TRBV27 and TRBJ2-7; D not certain. The V and J ends lost 4 bases and 0 bases respectively, with 22 bases between them. This CDR3 contains 18 residues. CDR1 is MNHEY, CDR2 SMNVEV, per germline (reference sequence). CDR3 amino acids: CASSSRSCADMCSYEQYF. The CDR3, as DNA: TGTGCCAGCAGTTCGCGCAGTTGCGCCGACATGTGCTCCTACGAGCAGTACTTC.

The rearrangement links TRBV28 to TRBJ1-2; D gene uncertain. Trimming pared 4 bases from V and 2 bases from J, leaving 14 bases between. The CDR3 is 15 amino acids. The V gene's germline CDR1 is MDHEN and CDR2 SYDVKM. The CDR3 is CASSSRATVNYGYTF. In DNA form, the CDR3 reads TGTGCCAGCAGTTCGAGGGCTACCGTCAACTATGGCTACACCTTC.

The rearrangement uses TRBV19 and TRBJ2-7; 8 nucleotides align to TRBD1. The CDR3 sequence is 14 residues long. Germline values: CDR1 LNHDA, CDR2 SQIVND (reference sequence). Unmatched junction bases numbered 11, after V lost 8 bases and J lost 5 bases. This CDR3 is CASGLTGVLDEQYF. The CDR3 bases are TGTGCCAGTGGACTGACAGGGGTCCTCGACGAGCAGTACTTC.

In the case of this clone: The sample holds other DNA sequences that translate to the same CDR3. This chain joins TRBV12-3 or TRBV12-4 and TRBJ1-1; no firm D call. The length of the CDR3 is 12 residues. Trimming removed 5 bases from V and 1 base from J, with 5 bases in between. CDR3 sequence: CASSPRNTEAFF. CDR3 DNA sequence: TGTGCCAGCAGTCCCCGGAACACTGAAGCTTTCTTT.

The chain uses TRBV5-1 and TRBJ2-1, with 8 bases matching TRBD2. Germline values: CDR1 SGHRS, CDR2 YFSETQ. This CDR3 contains 15 residues. V trimming: 1 base; J trimming: 0 bases; junction bases outside the gene matches: 0. The CDR3 DNA is TGCGCCAGCAGCTTGACTAGCGGCTCCTACAATGAGCAGTTCTTC. Amino acids: CASSLTSGSYNEQFF.

This clone was seen only once. The chain combines TRBV6-5 with TRBJ1-2; no reliable D call. The CDR3 has 12 amino acids. Deletions cut 7 bases from V and 2 bases from J, with 8 bases between. Germline V gives CDR1 MNHEY, CDR2 SVGAGI. CDR3 coding DNA: TGTGCCAGCAAGGACCGGAACTATGGCTACACCTTC. This encodes CASKDRNYGYTF.

The chain joins TRBV7-2 to TRBJ1-1; maybe TRBD1 (5 bases). Trimming removed 2 bases from V and 4 bases from J, with 11 bases in between. The CDR3 consists of 14 residues. CDR1 and CDR2 (germline): SGHTA, FQGNSA. The CDR3 coding sequence is TGTGCCAGCAGCTTATTCCAGGGTGGCACTGAAGCTTTCTTT. This codes for CASSLFQGGTEAFF.

The chain has TRBV4-1 and TRBJ1-2; TRBD1 aligns across 7 bases. Germline values: CDR1 MGHRA, CDR2 YSYEKL. The CDR3 length is 13 residues. J gave up 4 bases and V 5 bases, and 4 bases lay outside the gene matches. In DNA form, the CDR3 reads TGCGCCAGCAGCTCAGGGGGTACCTATGGCTACACCTTC. The encoded protein is CASSSGGTYGYTF.

The chain combines TRBV25-1 with TRBJ1-1; no clear D. The germline V gene encodes CDR1 MGHDK and CDR2 SYGVNS. CDR3 length: 12 residues. V was shortened by 3 bases and J by 8 bases, with 10 bases between the two germline ends. Here the CDR3 reads CASSDRGTEAFF. CDR3 sequence (DNA): TGTGCCAGCAGTGACCGTGGCACAGAAGCTTTCTTT.

The chain couples TRBV6-1 to TRBJ1-2; D is possibly TRBD1 (6 bases). Germline CDR1 is MNHNS and CDR2 is SASEGT. With 0 bases removed from V and 8 bases from J, the gap between germline ends came to 10 bases. The CDR3 has 13 amino acids. CDR3 amino acids: CASSEATGYGYTF. In nucleotides, the CDR3 is TGTGCCAGCAGTGAAGCCACAGGGTACGGCTACACCTTC.

The chain combines TRBV12-3 or TRBV12-4 with TRBJ2-7; no firm D call. V dropped 4 bases and J dropped 3 bases, with 10 bases sitting between them. This CDR3 comprises 13 residues. The CDR3 loop is CASSSTQIYEQYF. In nucleotides, the CDR3 is TGTGCCAGCAGTTCGACACAAATCTACGAGCAGTACTTC.

V gene TRBV3-1 (or the pseudogene TRBV3-2) combines with J gene TRBJ2-7; 10 bases map to TRBD1. CDR1 and CDR2 from the germline V gene are LGHDT and YNNKEL (reference sequence). The CDR3 length is 17 residues. Germline trimming cut 3 bases from V and 9 bases from J; bases unmatched to any gene: 17. CDR3 in amino acids: CASSHGYLRDRGLWQYF. The CDR3 DNA sequence: TGTGCCAGCAGCCACGGCTACCTCCGGGACAGGGGTCTATGGCAGTACTTC.